Each of the 5 T cell receptor beta chains below was sequenced from the same sample in a study of blood T cell repertoires in COVID-19. Profiling relied on immunoSEQ multiplex PCR, and the TCRdb table lists in-frame clones only, not all of them. Among 360,000 or so clones listed, around 91% were seen once. Sequencing was done on a sample of peripheral blood. These receptor sequences come from a man younger than 35 with active or convalescent COVID-19.

The rearrangement links TRBV5-6 to TRBJ2-5, with D possibly being TRBD2 (6 bases). Between the trimmed V and J ends, which lost 2 bases and 2 bases, there was a span of 10 bases. The CDR3 contains 14 residues. CDR1 is SGHDT, CDR2 YYEEEE, per germline. The CDR3 protein is CASSLGGRQETQYF. The DNA for the CDR3 is TGTGCCAGCAGCTTAGGAGGGAGGCAAGAGACCCAGTACTTC.

The chain employs TRBV6-5 and TRBJ2-7; TRBD1 matches at 9 bases. CDR3 length equals 14 residues. From germline, CDR1 is MNHEY and CDR2 SVGAGI. The J segment lost 3 bases and the V segment lost 5 bases, leaving 5 bases of the junction unmatched. The CDR3 coding sequence is TGTGCCAGCAGTCCGGGACAGGGCGTCTACGAGCAGTACTTC. This sequence encodes CASSPGQGVYEQYF.

This clone showed up just once. The CDR3 nucleotides are TGCGCCAGCAGCTTGCAGGGATTCCCCTACGAGCAGTACTTC. This gives the protein CASSLQGFPYEQYF. The chain uses TRBV5-1 and TRBJ2-7; the D gene is possibly TRBD1 (5 bases). Trimming took off 1 base at V and 2 bases at J, with 10 bases between the two ends. The germline V gene encodes CDR1 SGHRS and CDR2 YFSETQ. CDR3 size: 14 residues.

This sequence joins TRBV9 and TRBJ1-1; D gene unclear. In germline, CDR1 is SGDLS, CDR2 YYNGEE. V was pared by 4 bases and J by 1 base, with 8 bases between. The CDR3 consists of 13 residues. The CDR3 loop reads CASSTTRNTEAFF. The CDR3 DNA sequence: TGTGCCAGCAGCACCACAAGGAACACTGAAGCTTTCTTT. The variable domain in full, completed from reference TRBV9 and TRBJ1-1, reads DSGVTQTPKHLITATGQRVTLRCSPRSGDLSVYWYQQSLDQGLQFLIQYYNGEERAKGNILERFSAQQFPDLHSELNLSSLELGDSALYFCASSTTRNTEAFFGQGTRLTVV.

The gene calls are TRBV7-2 and TRBJ2-3; maybe TRBD2 (5 bases). V was shortened by 4 bases and J by 5 bases, with 10 bases between the two germline ends. Germline V gene lookup returns CDR1 SGHTA and CDR2 FQGNSA. The CDR3 consists of 13 residues. CDR3 in DNA: TGTGCCAGCAGCTCCAGCGAGGGAGATACGCAGTATTTT. Protein product: CASSSSEGDTQYF.